This T cell receptor (beta chain) was sequenced during a study of OX40 agonist ivuxolimab in advanced cancers. Study-wide context: Of mixed ages from about 23 to 85 and averaging approximately 60 years, the group was around 78% male. Study-wide results and limits: Both CD4+ and CD8+ T cell populations in blood had undergone clonal expansion by week 6 at 0.1 to 3.0 mg/kg.

A word on this clone: Its antigen is currently unknown.

This CDR3 is built from 15 residues. The V gene end was trimmed by 2 bases and the J gene end by 5 bases; junction bases not matched to a gene: 6. Germline CDR1 reads SGHRS; CDR2 reads YFSETQ. TCRdb's copy holds only in-frame clones and misses some; the assay was immunoSEQ multiplex PCR. The table lists tens of thousands of clones, 85% to 90% of them singletons. The source is an adult with an advanced solid tumor such as melanoma, head and neck, liver or kidney cancer. The material was CD4+ or CD8+ T cells sorted from blood, obtained in a trial of the OX40 agonist ivuxolimab. V usage is TRBV5-1 and J usage is TRBJ2-5; 10 positions match TRBD1. CDR3 region: CASSFWDRGGETQYF. CDR3 in DNA: TGCGCCAGCAGCTTCTGGGACAGGGGTGGTGAGACCCAGTACTTC.